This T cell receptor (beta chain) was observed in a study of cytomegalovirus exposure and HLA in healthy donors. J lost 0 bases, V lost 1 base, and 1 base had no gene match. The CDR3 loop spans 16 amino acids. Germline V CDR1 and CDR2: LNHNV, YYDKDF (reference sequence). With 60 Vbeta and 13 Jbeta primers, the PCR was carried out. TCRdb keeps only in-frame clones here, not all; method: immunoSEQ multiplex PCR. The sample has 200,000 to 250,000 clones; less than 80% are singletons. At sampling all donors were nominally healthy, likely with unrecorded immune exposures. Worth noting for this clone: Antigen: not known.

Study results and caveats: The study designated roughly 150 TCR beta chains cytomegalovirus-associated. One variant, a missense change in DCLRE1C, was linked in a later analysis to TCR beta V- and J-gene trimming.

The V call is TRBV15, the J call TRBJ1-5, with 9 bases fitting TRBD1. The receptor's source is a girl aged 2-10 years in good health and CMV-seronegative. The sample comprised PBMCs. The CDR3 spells CATSRGQGVSNQPQHF. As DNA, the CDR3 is TGTGCCACCAGCAGAGGACAGGGGGTTAGCAATCAGCCCCAGCATTTT.